This TCR beta chain was identified during a study of early T cells in non-severe SARS-CoV-2 infection. Across the whole study: From unsorted whole blood, bulk RNA was sequenced, and the chains remained unpaired. Points from the study as a whole: Comparison of clonotypes with VDJdb favored anti-spike CD8 responses while missing private and CD4 specificities.

For this clonotype: The antigen remains unidentified.

As part of library construction, unique molecular identifiers were attached to individual cDNA molecules. MiXCR, run by TCRdb on the 5' RACE reads, gives a single entry per CDR3 protein. The repertoire has approximately 44,000 distinct CDR3 sequences, approximately 12% of them found once; the top ten carry about a sixth. V lost 2 bases, J lost 5 bases, and 4 bases stayed unmatched. The CDR3 covers 16 residues. In germline, CDR1 is MGHRA, CDR2 YSYEKL. The TCR sequence derives from an adult who was a healthcare worker with PCR-confirmed SARS-CoV-2 infection or an uninfected control (not recorded which). The rearrangement links TRBV4-1 to TRBJ2-1; TRBD2 agrees at 12 bases. Sequencing was done on a sample of whole blood. DNA for the CDR3: TGCGCCAGCAGCCAACGACTAGCGGGGGATGACAATGAGCAGTTCTTC. It codes for CASSQRLAGDDNEQFF.